Sequencing of this TCR beta chain was carried out in a study of shared clonotypes between healthy human individuals. Template for every sorted-subset replicate PCR totaled around 200 ng DNA, 25,000 to 35,000 T cell genomes. Under the authors' procedure: As immunoSEQ supplied junction-only sequences (without quality scores), filtering differed. The method was immunoSEQ multiplex PCR; TCRdb's version includes in-frame clones alone and lacks a portion of them. The DNA gave D and trimming, while V, J and clone size come from that table. Among more than 400,000 clones listed, 90% to 97% were seen once. The germline V and J ends were trimmed by 1 base and 4 bases, with 11 bases remaining between them. Germline V gene data show CDR1 as LNHDA and CDR2 as SQIVND (reference sequence). This CDR3 spans 15 amino acids.

The receptor was derived from a woman aged 30 to 39 in good health. The chain carries TRBV19 and TRBJ1-5, with unresolved D. Sequencing was done on a sample of naive CD4+ T cells sorted from blood. As for subset: CD45RA+ positively selected. In nucleotides, the CDR3 is TGTGCCAGTAGTATAGGTCTGGATGGAAATCAGCCCCAGCATTTT. Its protein product is CASSIGLDGNQPQHF.